Presented here are 5 T cell receptor beta chains from one specimen sequenced in a study of blood T cell repertoires in COVID-19. TCRdb's table, derived via immunoSEQ multiplex PCR, lists solely in-frame clones and lacks some. The sample holds fewer than 200,000 clones; 65% to 85% are singletons and the top ten take about 5.3%. Sequencing used PBMCs or T cells enriched from blood (not recorded which). Source of these receptors: a woman in her thirties or forties with acute COVID-19.

The genes are TRBV5-5 and TRBJ1-1; 9 bases map to TRBD1. The CDR3 is made up of 14 amino acids. The V gene end was trimmed by 4 bases and the J gene end by 3 bases; junction bases not matched to a gene: 4. Germline values: CDR1 SGHKS, CDR2 YYEKEE (reference sequence). CDR3 in DNA: TGTGCCAGCAGCCCTCGGACAGGGGACACTGAAGCTTTCTTT. Residues: CASSPRTGDTEAFF.

V usage is TRBV11-3 and J usage is TRBJ1-4, with D possibly being TRBD1 (5 bases). The V gene's germline CDR1 is SGHNT and CDR2 YENEEA. Trimming took 3 bases from V and 3 from J, leaving 11 bases between them. The length of the CDR3 is 15 residues. The CDR3 DNA is TGTGCCAGCAGCTTGGAGGGACGGCCTAATGAAAAACTGTTTTTT. This encodes CASSLEGRPNEKLFF.

This clone was recorded only once. This sequence joins TRBV12-2 and TRBJ1-1; the D segment call TRBD1 is taken from the table without a DNA check. TRBV12-2 is a pseudogene locus. This CDR3 has 16 amino acids. As DNA, the CDR3 is TGTGCAAGTCGCTTAGCTCTTTGGGTGACAGGGGCTGAAGCTTTCTTT. Its translation: CASRLALWVTGAEAFF.

V is TRBV10-3 and J is TRBJ1-1, with D perhaps TRBD1 (6 bases). The CDR3 spans 13 residues. V lost 3 bases, J lost 6 bases, and 11 bases lay in between. Looked up from germline, CDR1 is ENHRY and CDR2 is SYGVKD. In nucleotides, the CDR3 is TGTGCCATCAGTGACCCAGGGGTGTCTGAAGCTTTCTTT. This encodes CAISDPGVSEAFF.

V and J are TRBV27 and TRBJ2-2; 7 nucleotides line up with TRBD1. The CDR3 covers 14 residues. The junction had 2 bases not matched to a gene; V was cut back by 3 bases and J by 4 bases. Germline lookup yields CDR1 MNHEY and CDR2 SMNVEV (reference sequence). In nucleotides, the CDR3 is TGTGCCAGCAGTTTTGCAGGGGGCACCGGGGAGCTGTTTTTT. Protein product: CASSFAGGTGELFF.